This T cell receptor beta chain was found in a study of blood T cell repertoires in COVID-19. TCRdb keeps only in-frame clones here, not all; method: immunoSEQ multiplex PCR. This repertoire shows about 110,000 clones, approximately 88% found once; its top ten account for 0.65% to 0.9%. This receptor was taken from a woman aged 65 to 85 with acute or convalescent COVID-19. The sequencing sample was made of peripheral blood.

DNA for the CDR3: TGTGCCAGTAGTACAGGGGGCGCAGACTATGGCTACACCTTC. As protein: CASSTGGADYGYTF. The V call is TRBV19, the J call TRBJ1-2; TRBD1 aligns across 8 bases. V trimming: 4 bases; J trimming: 3 bases; junction bases outside the gene matches: 4. This CDR3 spans 14 amino acids. From germline, CDR1 is LNHDA and CDR2 SQIVND (reference sequence).